Presented here are 10 T cell receptor beta chains from one specimen sequenced in a study of blood T cells in healthy people across ages. A second PCR of 7 to 11 cycles used a sample-barcoded 5' primer and a J-beta primer mix. Using its own MiXCR run on the 5' RACE reads, TCRdb lists one record per CDR3 protein. The data hold roughly 1.6 million distinct CDR3 sequences, with around 36% observed a single time. The sample taken for sequencing was blood. These receptors originate from a woman aged 30 to 39 in good health.

The gene calls are TRBV20-1 and TRBJ2-1; D call uncertain. This CDR3 is 16 amino acids long. V lost 0 bases and J lost 8, with 20 bases in between. Germline V gene lookup returns CDR1 DFQATT and CDR2 SNEGSKA (reference sequence). The CDR3 sequence is CSARDPRSGNRDEQFF. The CDR3 DNA follows: TGCAGTGCTAGAGACCCCCGTAGTGGGAATCGCGATGAGCAGTTCTTC.

The genes are TRBV7-2 and TRBJ2-7, with D hard to call. The CDR3 is 15 residues long. From germline, CDR1 is SGHTA and CDR2 FQGNSA. The V end lost 5 bases, the J end lost 1 base, and 15 bases lay between the germline ends. CDR3 loop: CASSLRTRGSYEQYF. The DNA for the CDR3 is TGTGCCAGCAGCCTGAGAACCCGTGGGTCCTACGAGCAGTACTTC.

The chain links TRBV7-2 to TRBJ2-1, with 9 positions matching TRBD2. With V trimmed by 6 bases and J by 9 bases, 9 bases remained unmatched. The germline gives CDR1 SGHTA, CDR2 FQGNSA. The length of the CDR3 is 14 residues. CDR3 in amino acids: CASRRAGGGGEQFF. DNA for the CDR3: TGTGCCAGCAGAAGAGCGGGGGGAGGCGGTGAGCAGTTCTTC.

V is TRBV4-2 and J is TRBJ2-1, with 11 bases matching TRBD2. Per germline, CDR1 LGHNA and CDR2 YNFKEQ. This CDR3 spans 16 amino acids. Germline trimming cut 1 base from V and 3 bases from J; bases unmatched to any gene: 2. The CDR3 DNA reads TGTGCCAGCAGCCAAGGACTAGCGGGGCGCTACAATGAGCAGTTCTTC. Translated: CASSQGLAGRYNEQFF.

V gene TRBV2 combines with J gene TRBJ1-1; D is possibly TRBD1 (5 bases). Germline V gene data show CDR1 as SNHLY and CDR2 as FYNNEI. The V gene lost 4 bases and the J gene lost 8 bases, with 11 bases spanning the gap. The CDR3 totals 12 residues. CDR3 coding DNA: TGTGCCAGCAGTGTCAGGGCCCGAGAAGCTTTCTTT. It specifies CASSVRAREAFF.

This clonotype showed up many times. V and J are TRBV10-3 and TRBJ2-7; TRBD1 matches 10 bases. V lost 6 bases to trimming and J lost 4 bases; unmatched junction nucleotides: 15. The CDR3 runs to 17 residues. The V gene's germline CDR1 is ENHRY and CDR2 SYGVKD. The DNA for the CDR3 is TGTGCCATCAGGAGAACCGCGCTTGGGACAGGGGCGTACGAGCAGTACTTC. This encodes CAIRRTALGTGAYEQYF.

The gene calls are TRBV27 and TRBJ2-5, with D possibly called TRBD1 or TRBD2 (5 bases each). There are 15 residues in the CDR3. Trimming shortened V by 6 bases and J by 2 bases, and 16 bases separated the two germline ends. From germline, CDR1 is MNHEY and CDR2 SMNVEV (reference sequence). The CDR3 nucleotides are TGTGCCAGCAGACCCGCGAGGGGCGGACAAGAGACCCAGTACTTC. Its translation is CASRPARGGQETQYF.

The chain couples TRBV11-2 to TRBJ2-3; possibly TRBD1 or TRBD2 for D (5 bases each). V dropped 1 base and J dropped 11 bases, with 28 bases sitting between them. Looked up from germline, CDR1 is SGHAT and CDR2 is FQNNGV. The CDR3 is 18 amino acids. The CDR3 DNA reads as TGTGCCAGCAGCTTAGGCCGGACACTAGTTATGAGCGTGGGGGAGCAGTATTTT. This encodes CASSLGRTLVMSVGEQYF.

This clonotype showed up just a few times. The gene calls are TRBV6-5 and TRBJ1-2; TRBD1 agrees at 10 bases. Germline V gene data show CDR1 as MNHEY and CDR2 as SVGAGI. The CDR3 sequence is 15 residues long. V shed 8 bases, J shed 8 bases, and the junction held 14 bases outside the gene matches. CDR3 amino acids: CASSKPGTGAVGYTF. The CDR3 DNA is TGTGCCAGCTCTAAACCCGGGACAGGGGCCGTCGGCTACACCTTC.

This clonotype has a handful of counts. J is TRBJ2-7 and V is TRBV28; 14 bases line up with TRBD2. The CDR3 is made up of 15 amino acids. J was trimmed by 4 bases and V by 5 bases; bases with no gene match: 4. Germline V gene lookup returns CDR1 MDHEN and CDR2 SYDVKM. The CDR3 region is CASSKGLAGVYEQYF. In DNA, the CDR3 is TGTGCCAGCAGTAAGGGACTAGCGGGAGTTTACGAGCAGTACTTC.